What follows are 11 T cell receptor beta chains derived from one specimen sequenced in a study of T cell responses to AZD1222 COVID-19 vaccine. Only in-frame clones appear in the TCRdb table, and some are missing; sequencing was by immunoSEQ multiplex PCR. The sample holds roughly 260,000 clones, approximately 95% seen once. The sample was peripheral blood, taken on day 0 of AZD1222 vaccination. The receptors originated from an adult in good health.

The chain couples TRBV10-3 to TRBJ2-5; D not resolved. V shed 0 bases and J shed 3 bases, with 5 bases lying between them. The CDR3 totals 13 residues. Germline CDR1 ENHRY, CDR2 SYGVKD. For the CDR3, the DNA is TGTGCCATCAGTGAGTCCTACAAAGAGACCCAGTACTTC. It yields the protein CAISESYKETQYF.

In this sample, this clone turned up once. This chain links TRBV3-1 (or the pseudogene TRBV3-2) with TRBJ1-1; the D is unclear. The germline V and J ends were trimmed by 0 bases and 0 bases, with 8 bases remaining between them. Per germline, CDR1 LGHDT and CDR2 YNNKEL (reference sequence). This CDR3 contains 15 residues. The CDR3 region has the DNA TGTGCCAGCAGCCAAGATTCTCTTGTGAACACTGAAGCTTTCTTT. It codes for CASSQDSLVNTEAFF.

J is TRBJ1-2 and V is TRBV4-1, with D unresolved. The CDR3 extends over 15 amino acids. Trimming removed 5 bases from V and 2 bases from J, with 15 bases in between. Germline lookup yields CDR1 MGHRA and CDR2 YSYEKL. The DNA of the CDR3 is TGCGCCAGCAGCTCCGAGTACGGGAAGAACTATGGCTACACCTTC. It yields the protein CASSSEYGKNYGYTF.

J is TRBJ2-1 and V is TRBV6-4, with D unclear. Looked up from germline, CDR1 is MRHNA and CDR2 is SNTAGT. The CDR3 consists of 11 residues. V was pared by 8 bases and J by 1 base, with 3 bases between. CDR3 sequence reads: CASGSYNEQFF. The CDR3 DNA reads as TGTGCCAGCGGGTCCTACAATGAGCAGTTCTTC.

J is TRBJ1-2 and V is TRBV11-2; 12 bases align to TRBD1. Germline trimming cut 5 bases from V and 4 bases from J; bases unmatched to any gene: 8. Germline V gives CDR1 SGHAT, CDR2 FQNNGV. This CDR3 is built from 16 residues. For the CDR3, the DNA is TGTGCCAGCAGCCTCGGGACAGGGGGCGTTGGCTATGGCTACACCTTC. Protein sequence: CASSLGTGGVGYGYTF.

This chain joins TRBV10-1 and TRBJ1-1; D is ambiguous. The CDR3 has 13 amino acids. Germline V lookup: CDR1 WNHNN, CDR2 SYGVQD (reference sequence). The V gene lost 0 bases and the J gene lost 5 bases, with 7 bases spanning the gap. The CDR3 nucleotides read TGCGCCAGCAGTGAGTCAGGGATTACTGAAGCTTTCTTT. Its translation is CASSESGITEAFF.

V and J are TRBV7-8 and TRBJ2-7; D not certain. Trimming took 5 bases from V and 7 from J, leaving 24 bases between them. Looked up from germline, CDR1 is SGHVS and CDR2 is FQNEAQ. This CDR3 region has 16 residues. CDR3 nucleotide sequence: TGTGCCAGCAGCCCCCCCCTTTCTCTTGGGTTTGGGGAGCAGTACTTC. This translates into CASSPPLSLGFGEQYF.

The chain links TRBV7-9 to TRBJ2-3; TRBD2 matches at 7 bases. The CDR3 contains 17 residues. Germline CDR1 is SEHNR and CDR2 is FQNEAQ (reference sequence). After removal of 5 bases from V and 4 bases from J, the junction contained 15 bases not matched to a gene. The CDR3 sequence is CASSQAPRGRFPDTQYF. CDR3 coding DNA: TGTGCCAGCAGCCAGGCTCCTCGCGGGAGATTCCCAGATACGCAGTATTTT.

This chain uses TRBV3-1 (or the pseudogene TRBV3-2) with TRBJ2-5; D gene unclear. The CDR3 is 13 residues long. V lost 5 bases to trimming and J lost 4 bases, with 11 bases between them. Germline V gene data show CDR1 as LGHDT and CDR2 as YNNKEL (reference sequence). Written as DNA, the CDR3 is TGTGCCAGCAGCTCCGGGTTAGGAGAGACCCAGTACTTC. It translates to CASSSGLGETQYF.

The chain is built from TRBV3-1 (or the pseudogene TRBV3-2) and TRBJ2-1, with TRBD1 as a possible D gene (5 bases). Germline V gene lookup returns CDR1 LGHDT and CDR2 YNNKEL (reference sequence). V was shortened by 0 bases and J by 15 bases, with 12 bases between the two germline ends. The CDR3 totals 12 residues. CDR3 in amino acids: CASSQDRTTPFF. CDR3 sequence (DNA): TGTGCCAGCAGCCAAGATAGGACAACTCCGTTCTTC.

CDR3 in DNA: TGTGCCACCAGCAGAGCCGGGGGAAAGCAGTTCTTC. Translating gives CATSRAGGKQFF. V and J are TRBV15 and TRBJ2-1, with a weak D call TRBD2 (6 bases). In germline, CDR1 is LNHNV, CDR2 YYDKDF (reference sequence). V lost 1 base and J 11 bases, leaving 9 bases between the germline ends. The CDR3 sequence is 12 residues long.